The next 2 T cell receptor beta chains were all read from a single sample in a study of T cell responses to AZD1222 COVID-19 vaccine. Here immunoSEQ multiplex PCR was the method, and the copy in TCRdb shows in-frame clones only, minus some. The sample has over 150,000 clones; 85% to 95% are singletons. Material: peripheral blood, obtained 28 days after the second dose of the MenACWY control vaccine. Receptor source: an adult who received the MenACWY meningococcal vaccine as a control.

The CDR3 DNA reads as TGTGCCAGCAGTTTTTCCGGGGCGTACGAGCAGTACTTC. It codes for CASSFSGAYEQYF. J is TRBJ2-7 and V is TRBV12-3 or TRBV12-4; D may match TRBD1 or TRBD2 (5 bases each). V lost 3 bases and J lost 4, with 10 bases in between. The CDR3 has 13 residues.

The V and J genes are TRBV24-1 and TRBJ2-3; TRBD2 is a possible D gene (5 bases). V lost 1 base to trimming and J lost 3 bases, with 10 bases between them. The CDR3 has 15 residues. The germline CDR1 and CDR2 sequences are KGHDR and SFDVKD. The CDR3 nucleotides read TGTGCCACCAGTGATTTAAACGGGGAGACAGATACGCAGTATTTT. This translates into CATSDLNGETDTQYF.